This T cell receptor beta chain was documented in a study of cytomegalovirus exposure and HLA in healthy donors. Overall study findings and caveats: A missense DCLRE1C variant was associated with V- and J-gene trimming of TCR beta chains in a later analysis, and an independent cohort replicated the association. In a later analysis, TCR association rates varied by HLA locus: DRB1 most, HLA-C fewest.

Vbeta (60) and Jbeta (13) primers were used in the PCR. Produced via immunoSEQ multiplex PCR; TCRdb's table is partial and in-frame only. The sample yields approximately 60,000 clones, about 82% seen once. On this clone: The antigen is undetermined.

Germline values: CDR1 SGHNT, CDR2 YENEEA. The CDR3 loop spans 14 amino acids. The V gene end was trimmed by 1 base and the J gene end by 7 bases; junction bases not matched to a gene: 7. The V and J genes are TRBV11-3 and TRBJ2-7, with 7 bases matching TRBD2. The source material was PBMCs. The receptor comes from a man aged 25-45 years in good health and CMV-seronegative. CDR3 nucleotides: TGTGCCAGCAGCTTAGCGGGAGGCCGAGGGGAGCAGTACTTC. Translated, it gives CASSLAGGRGEQYF.